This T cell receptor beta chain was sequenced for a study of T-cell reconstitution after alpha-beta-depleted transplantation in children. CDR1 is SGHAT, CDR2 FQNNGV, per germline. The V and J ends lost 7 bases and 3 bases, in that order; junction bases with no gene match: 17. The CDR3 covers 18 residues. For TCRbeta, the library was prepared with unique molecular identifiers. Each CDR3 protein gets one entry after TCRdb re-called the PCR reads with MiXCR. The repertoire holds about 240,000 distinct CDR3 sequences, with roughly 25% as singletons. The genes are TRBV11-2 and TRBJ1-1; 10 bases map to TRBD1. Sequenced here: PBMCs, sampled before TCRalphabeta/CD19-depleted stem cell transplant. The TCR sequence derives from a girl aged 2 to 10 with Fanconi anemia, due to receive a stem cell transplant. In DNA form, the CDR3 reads TGTGCCAGCAACGAAATCGCCGGGACAGGGGTATGGGACACTGAAGCTTTCTTT. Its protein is CASNEIAGTGVWDTEAFF.